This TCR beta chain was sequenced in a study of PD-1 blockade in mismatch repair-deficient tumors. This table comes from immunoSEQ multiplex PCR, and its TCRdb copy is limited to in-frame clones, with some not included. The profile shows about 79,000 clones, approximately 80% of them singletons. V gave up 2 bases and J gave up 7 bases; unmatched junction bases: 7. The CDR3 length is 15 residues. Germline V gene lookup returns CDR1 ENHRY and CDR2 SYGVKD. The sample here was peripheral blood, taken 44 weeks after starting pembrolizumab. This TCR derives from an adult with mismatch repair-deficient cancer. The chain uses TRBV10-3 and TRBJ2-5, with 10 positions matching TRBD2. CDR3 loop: CAISELAGAEGTQYF. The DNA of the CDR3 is TGTGCCATCAGTGAGCTAGCGGGAGCCGAAGGGACCCAGTACTTC.